This TCR beta chain was observed in a study of response to subunit inactivated influenza vaccine. This clonotype has only a few counts. The length of the CDR3 is 13 residues. V was cut by 7 bases and J by 1 base, with 10 bases left in between. Germline CDR1 is MNHNS and CDR2 is SASEGT. MiXCR, run by TCRdb on the RT-PCR reads, gives a single entry per CDR3 protein. The table lists over 750,000 distinct CDR3 sequences, approximately 22% of them singletons. The sample was PBMCs from blood, taken about 5 days after vaccination. The origin of this receptor is a man aged 50-59 years who received an inactivated influenza vaccine. V usage is TRBV6-1 and J usage is TRBJ1-1; D unclear. The CDR3 spells CASTSQRNTEAFF. CDR3 DNA: TGTGCCAGCACCAGCCAGCGGAACACTGAAGCTTTCTTT.